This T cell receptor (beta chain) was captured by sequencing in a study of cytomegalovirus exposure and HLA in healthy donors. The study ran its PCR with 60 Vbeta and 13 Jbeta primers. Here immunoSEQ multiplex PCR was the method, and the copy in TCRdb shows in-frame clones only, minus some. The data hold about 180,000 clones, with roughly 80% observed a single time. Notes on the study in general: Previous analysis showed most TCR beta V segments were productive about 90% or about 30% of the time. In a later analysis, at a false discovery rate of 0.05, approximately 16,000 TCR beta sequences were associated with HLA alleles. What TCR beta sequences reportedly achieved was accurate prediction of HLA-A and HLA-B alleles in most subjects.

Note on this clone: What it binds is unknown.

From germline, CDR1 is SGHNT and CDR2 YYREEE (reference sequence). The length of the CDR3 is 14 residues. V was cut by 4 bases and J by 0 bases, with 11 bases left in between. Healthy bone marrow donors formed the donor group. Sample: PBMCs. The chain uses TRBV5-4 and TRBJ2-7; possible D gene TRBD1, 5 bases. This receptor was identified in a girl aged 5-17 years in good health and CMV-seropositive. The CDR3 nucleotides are TGTGCCAGCAGCCGCGACAGATTCTCCTACGAGCAGTACTTC. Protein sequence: CASSRDRFSYEQYF.